This passage covers 21 T cell receptor beta chains from one sample sequenced in a study of cytomegalovirus exposure and HLA in healthy donors. Measured with immunoSEQ multiplex PCR; TCRdb has only the in-frame clones, and not every one. The sample contains tens of thousands of clones, about 90% of which appear only once. The sequencing sample was made of PBMCs. These TCRs come from a woman younger than 35 in good health and CMV-seronegative.

This clone was observed once. Here the CDR3 DNA reads TGTGCTAGTGAAGCCGGGACAGGGGCTTACAATGAGCAGTTCTTC. It is translated as CASEAGTGAYNEQFF. The V and J genes are TRBV12-5 and TRBJ2-1, with 10 bases fitting TRBD1. CDR1 LGHNT and CDR2 FRNRAP come from the germline V gene. J lost 4 bases, V lost 7 bases, and 7 bases had no gene match. The CDR3 runs to 15 residues. The whole variable domain, remainder taken from reference TRBV12-5 and TRBJ2-1, is DARVTQTPRHKVTEMGQEVTMRCQPILGHNTVFWYRQTMMQGLELLAYFRNRAPLDDSGMPKDRFSAEMPDATLATLKIQPSEPRDSAVYFCASEAGTGAYNEQFFGPGTRLTVL.

The chain links TRBV28 to TRBJ1-1; D might be TRBD1 (5 bases). V gave up 3 bases and J gave up 1 base, with 15 bases separating them. This CDR3 is 16 amino acids long. CDR1 and CDR2 from the germline V gene are MDHEN and SYDVKM. Here the CDR3 reads CASSLAGVGRNTEAFF. CDR3 DNA: TGTGCCAGCAGTTTGGCGGGGGTTGGGCGGAACACTGAAGCTTTCTTT.

The rearrangement joins TRBV9 to TRBJ1-5; D unresolved. Germline V gives CDR1 SGDLS, CDR2 YYNGEE. This CDR3 spans 15 amino acids. Trimming shortened V by 1 base and J by 0 bases, and 8 bases separated the two germline ends. CDR3 sequence (DNA): TGTGCCAGCAGCGTATCGGGAGATAGCAATCAGCCCCAGCATTTT. It encodes CASSVSGDSNQPQHF.

The rearrangement joins TRBV11-2 to TRBJ2-5, with TRBD2 as a possible D gene (5 bases). V was clipped by 5 bases and J by 0 bases, with 10 bases between them. The CDR3 length is 14 residues. Per germline, CDR1 SGHAT and CDR2 FQNNGV. This CDR3 reads CASSQLEYQETQYF. As DNA, the CDR3 is TGTGCCAGCAGCCAACTAGAGTACCAAGAGACCCAGTACTTC.

This chain links TRBV5-1 with TRBJ2-7; D is perhaps TRBD1 (6 bases). Trimming left V 4 bases short and J 7 bases short, with 21 bases between. CDR1 is SGHRS, CDR2 YFSETQ, per germline. This CDR3 spans 15 amino acids. This CDR3 is CASSLGTQVPGEQYF. In DNA form, the CDR3 reads TGCGCCAGCAGCCTAGGGACACAGGTTCCTGGGGAGCAGTACTTC.

The chain links TRBV4-3 to TRBJ1-2, with a possible D match to TRBD1 (6 bases). The CDR3 is made up of 15 amino acids. The V end was cut by 1 base, the J end by 4 bases, with 13 bases between. CDR1 and CDR2 (germline): LGHNA, YSLEER. This CDR3 reads CASSQGPGDGYGYTF. The CDR3 DNA is TGCGCCAGCAGCCAAGGTCCAGGGGACGGCTATGGCTACACCTTC.

A single count supports this clone. J is TRBJ1-5 and V is TRBV19; a possible D gene is TRBD1 (5 bases). CDR1 and CDR2 (germline): LNHDA, SQIVND (reference sequence). Between the trimmed V and J ends, which lost 9 bases and 7 bases, there was a span of 22 bases. This CDR3 is built from 15 residues. In DNA form, the CDR3 reads TGTGCCAGGAGGTTAAGGGCGGGGGGTAGGCAGCCCCAGCATTTT. Translating gives CARRLRAGGRQPQHF.

The rearrangement uses TRBV29-1 and TRBJ2-5, with D possibly TRBD2 on 7 matching bases. This CDR3 has 15 amino acids. Trimming cost V 0 bases and J 0 bases, with 11 bases left between them. Germline V gene lookup returns CDR1 SQVTM and CDR2 ANQGSEA. In DNA, the CDR3 is TGCAGCGTTGAAGATAGGGGGGGGTACCAAGAGACCCAGTACTTC. Translation: CSVEDRGGYQETQYF.

The genes are TRBV19 and TRBJ2-1; 9 bases line up with TRBD2. The V and J ends lost 5 bases and 8 bases, in that order; junction bases with no gene match: 10. This CDR3 region has 15 residues. Germline values: CDR1 LNHDA, CDR2 SQIVND (reference sequence). CDR3 in amino acids: CASSPGGGRADEQFF. The DNA of the CDR3 is TGTGCCAGTAGTCCGGGGGGCGGGAGGGCGGATGAGCAGTTCTTC.

As DNA, the CDR3 is TGCAGCGTTGAAGATCGCGCGAGACAGGTGGATGAGCAGTTCTTC. Translation gives CSVEDRARQVDEQFF. The chain couples TRBV29-1 to TRBJ2-1; tentative D call: TRBD1 (6 bases). Germline CDR1 reads SQVTM; CDR2 reads ANQGSEA. This CDR3 is 15 amino acids long. V shed 0 bases and J shed 8 bases, with 17 bases lying between them.

The chain has TRBV28 and TRBJ1-6; perhaps TRBD1 as D (6 bases). Germline lookup yields CDR1 MDHEN and CDR2 SYDVKM. Trimming removed 9 bases from V and 13 bases from J, with 22 bases in between. The CDR3 extends over 14 amino acids. In DNA form, the CDR3 reads TGTGCCAGACGAACGCCGGGACAAGGCCCCCCCCTCCACTTT. Residues: CARRTPGQGPPLHF.

The V and J genes are TRBV4-1 and TRBJ2-7; D is undetermined. V shed 3 bases and J shed 2 bases, with 11 bases lying between them. The CDR3 loop spans 14 amino acids. In germline, CDR1 is MGHRA, CDR2 YSYEKL. The CDR3 sequence is CASSHIYGAYEQYF. CDR3 in DNA: TGCGCCAGCAGCCATATTTACGGAGCCTACGAGCAGTACTTC.

This clone was seen only once. The chain uses TRBV29-1 and TRBJ1-2; 9 bases map to TRBD1. The germline V gene encodes CDR1 SQVTM and CDR2 ANQGSEA. The CDR3 sequence is 13 residues long. J gave up 6 bases and V 5 bases, and 7 bases lay outside the gene matches. CDR3 nucleotides: TGCAGCGTTCGGACAGGGGTGAGCGATGGCTACACCTTC. This translates into CSVRTGVSDGYTF.

V gene TRBV6-5 combines with J gene TRBJ2-3; tentative D call: TRBD2 (5 bases). Deletions cut 9 bases from V and 0 bases from J, with 13 bases between. This CDR3 has 14 residues. The germline CDR1 and CDR2 sequences are MNHEY and SVGAGI. The DNA for the CDR3 is TGTGCCAGTGGAGCGGACGTTAGCACAGATACGCAGTATTTT. Amino acid sequence: CASGADVSTDTQYF.

V and J are TRBV28 and TRBJ2-1; the D gene is possibly TRBD1 (6 bases). V shed 5 bases and J shed 0 bases, with 14 bases lying between them. Germline V gene data show CDR1 as MDHEN and CDR2 as SYDVKM. This CDR3 spans 16 amino acids. The CDR3 reads CASSVYQGSSYNEQFF. CDR3 in DNA: TGTGCCAGCAGTGTATACCAGGGGAGCTCCTACAATGAGCAGTTCTTC.

The chain employs TRBV5-4 and TRBJ1-1, with a tentative D call TRBD1 (5 bases). The V gene's germline CDR1 is SGHNT and CDR2 YYREEE (reference sequence). This CDR3 is built from 12 residues. The CDR3 DNA is TGTGCTCTTAGTCAGGGTGCATCCGAAGCTTTCTTT. This gives the protein CALSQGASEAFF.

This chain uses TRBV10-3 with TRBJ1-1; D is undetermined. The V end lost 3 bases, the J end lost 4 bases, and 9 bases lay between the germline ends. Germline V lookup: CDR1 ENHRY, CDR2 SYGVKD. The CDR3 loop spans 13 amino acids. CDR3 amino acids: CAISEVGSTEAFF. In DNA form, the CDR3 reads TGTGCCATCAGTGAAGTAGGGAGCACTGAAGCTTTCTTT.

The chain is built from TRBV13 and TRBJ2-5; TRBD2 aligns across 8 bases. With 4 bases clipped from V and 5 bases from J, the junction kept 6 bases outside the gene matches. The CDR3 has 14 amino acids. Germline assignment: CDR1 PRHDT and CDR2 FYEKMQ (reference sequence). The CDR3 nucleotides read TGTGCCAGCAGCTCACTCCGGGAGGGGGAGACCCAGTACTTC. The encoded protein is CASSSLREGETQYF. The full variable domain, in which reference TRBV13 and TRBJ2-5 provide the parts outside the CDR3, is AAGVIQSPRHLIKEKRETATLKCYPIPRHDTVYWYQQGPGQDPQFLISFYEKMQSDKGSIPDRFSAQQFSDYHSELNMSSLELGDSALYFCASSSLREGETQYFGPGTRLLVL.

The CDR3 is CASRRTSGGAGELFF. The CDR3 DNA is TGTGCCAGCAGACGTACTAGCGGGGGGGCCGGGGAGCTGTTTTTT. The chain couples TRBV11-3 to TRBJ2-2, with 13 bases lining up with TRBD2. J gave up 6 bases and V 6 bases, and 4 bases lay outside the gene matches. CDR1 and CDR2 (germline): SGHNT, YENEEA. The CDR3 consists of 15 residues.

The rearrangement uses TRBV28 and TRBJ1-2; 7 nucleotides agree with TRBD1. CDR1 is MDHEN and CDR2 is SYDVKM in the germline V gene. V lost 6 bases and J lost 11; bases outside the gene matches: 18. This CDR3 region has 15 residues. In DNA, the CDR3 is TGTGCCAGCAGGGAATCTGGACAGGCTGCCCTTTGGTACACCTTC. Amino acid sequence: CASRESGQAALWYTF.

This chain uses TRBV6-4 with TRBJ1-1; possibly TRBD1 for D (6 bases). Germline lookup yields CDR1 MRHNA and CDR2 SNTAGT. The V end was cut by 6 bases, the J end by 1 base, with 9 bases between. This CDR3 is 13 amino acids long. The CDR3 bases are TGTGCCAGCAGGGACAGAGAGAACACTGAAGCTTTCTTT. This codes for CASRDRENTEAFF.